The rows below give T cell receptor beta chains drawn from one sample of a study of T cell repertoires in cytomegalovirus infection. TCRdb passed the reads through MiXCR, listing each CDR3 protein once. The sample has 160,000 or so distinct CDR3 sequences; 17% are singletons. The specimen sequenced was CD8+ T cells from PBMCs. Source of these receptors: a human donor in good health (CMV status not recorded). Some clones in this sample may be carry-over from other donors' samples. CDR3s include the opening cysteine and the closing phenylalanine or tryptophan. D genes are given only for firm matches. Clone size is given for some rows only: seen once, a few or many times, or a class if the clone is expanded.

.	.	TRBV10-3	TRBJ1-1	TGTGCCATCAGTGAGCGGACACAGATGAACACTGAAGCTTTCTTT	CAISERTQMNTEAFF
many	.	TRBV7-2	TRBJ2-1	TGTGCCAGCAGCTTAACAGATTACAATGAGCAGTTCTTC	CASSLTDYNEQFF
few	TRBD2	TRBV5-1	TRBJ2-7	TGCGCCAGCAGCTTGGAGGCGACTAGCGGGGGACCCTACGAGCAGTACTTC	CASSLEATSGGPYEQYF
.	TRBD1	TRBV25-1	TRBJ2-5	TGTGCCAGCAGTGAACAATCACAGGGGGATCGGCAAGAGACCCAGTACTTC	CASSEQSQGDRQETQYF
.	.	TRBV20-1	TRBJ1-4	TGCAGTGCTAGAGATAAAGATTGGAGTAATGAAAAACTGTTTTTT	CSARDKDWSNEKLFF
once	.	TRBV27	TRBJ1-1	TGTGCCAGCAGCTCCATATCGAACACTGAAGCTTTCTTT	CASSSISNTEAFF
.	TRBD2	TRBV7-8	TRBJ2-3	TGTGCCAGCAGCGACTCGCTGGAGCGGGGGGCCCCCGGTGACACAGATACGCAGTATTTT	CASSDSLERGAPGDTDTQYF
.	.	TRBV28	TRBJ1-3	TGTGCCAGCAGTTGGACTGACAGGCTCGGGAAATCTGACACCATATATTTT	CASSWTDRLGKSDTIYF
.	.	TRBV7-9	TRBJ2-1	TGTGCCAGCAGCTCCCGGGACCTACCCTACAATGAGCAGTTCTTC	CASSSRDLPYNEQFF
many	.	TRBV7-2	TRBJ1-1	TGTGCCAGCAGCTCGTACACAGGGAACACTGAAGCTTTCTTT	CASSSYTGNTEAFF
.	.	TRBV12-3/TRBV12-4	TRBJ2-3	TGTGCCAGCAGCCCTTTTCGGGCTACAGATACGCAGTATTTT	CASSPFRATDTQYF
.	.	TRBV7-8	TRBJ1-1	TGTGCCAGCACCCGGAGACCGACAGTAGACACTGAAGCTTTCTTT	CASTRRPTVDTEAFF
.	.	TRBV6-5	TRBJ1-2	TGTGCCAGCAGTTACGGGCCGGAGGCCTGGACGTCTGACGGCTACACCTTC	CASSYGPEAWTSDGYTF
.	.	TRBV29-1	TRBJ2-1	TGCAGCGTTGAGAATGGGCTGGGGCAGTTCTTC	CSVENGLGQFF
few	.	TRBV7-3	TRBJ2-1	TGTGCCAGCAGCTTAGAATCAAGCTCCTACAATGAGCAGTTCTTC	CASSLESSSYNEQFF
few	.	TRBV28	TRBJ2-3	TGTGCCAGCAGCTCGAGTTTTAGCACAGATACGCAGTATTTT	CASSSSFSTDTQYF
many	.	TRBV7-8	TRBJ1-1	TGTGCCAGCAGCTTAGCCGACGGGAACACTGAAGCTTTCTTT	CASSLADGNTEAFF
few	.	TRBV6-2/TRBV6-3	TRBJ1-1	TGTGCCAGCAGTTACTCGACGGGCAGTGAAGCTTTCTTT	CASSYSTGSEAFF
few	.	TRBV7-8	TRBJ2-5	TGTGCCAGCAGCTTATGGGAAAAGGGAGAGACCCAGTACTTC	CASSLWEKGETQYF
many	TRBD2	TRBV7-2	TRBJ2-7	TGTGCCAGCACTTGGACTAGCGGTTACGAGCAGTACTTC	CASTWTSGYEQYF
.	TRBD1	TRBV7-6	TRBJ2-1	TGTGCCAGCAGCAAAGACAGGGGGTTATACAATGAGCAGTTCTTC	CASSKDRGLYNEQFF
.	.	TRBV27	TRBJ2-2	TGTGCCAGCTCCACATCGAACACCGGGGAGCTGTTTTTT	CASSTSNTGELFF
.	TRBD2	TRBV7-8	TRBJ2-5	TGTGCCAGCAGCCAGTATGATGGACTAGCGGTGGGAGAGACCCAGTACTTC	CASSQYDGLAVGETQYF
.	.	TRBV6-2/TRBV6-3	TRBJ2-2	TGTGCCAGCAGTACCTTTAACAGGGTTGAAGGGGAGCTGTTTTTT	CASSTFNRVEGELFF
few	TRBD1	TRBV7-9	TRBJ1-2	TGTGCCAGCAGCAGGGACAGACCTAACTATGGCTACACCTTC	CASSRDRPNYGYTF
many	.	TRBV6-5	TRBJ2-7	TGTGCCAGCGTGGACAGCTCCTACGAGCAGTACTTC	CASVDSSYEQYF
few	TRBD1	TRBV7-9	TRBJ2-7	TGTGCCAGCAGCGCGGACAGGGAATTTTCTTTC	CASSADREFSF
.	.	TRBV28	TRBJ2-3	TGTGCCAGCAGTTTAGGAAGCGTTCTACAGGATACGCAGTATTTT	CASSLGSVLQDTQYF
.	TRBD2	TRBV28	TRBJ2-1	TGTGCCACTGCGAGCGGGAGGTTTTCCTACAATGAGCAGTTCTTC	CATASGRFSYNEQFF
.	.	TRBV6-6	TRBJ1-2	TGTGCCAGCAGTTACTCTTCGTCGGGCAGAATCTATGGCTACACCTTC	CASSYSSSGRIYGYTF
.	.	TRBV7-9	TRBJ1-2	TGTGCCAGCAGCTTAGCGCGTGACTGGACGCGCACCTTC	CASSLARDWTRTF
.	TRBD2	TRBV25-1	TRBJ2-2	TGTGCCAGCAGAGACCGGGGGGCGAACACCGGGGAGCTGTTTTTT	CASRDRGANTGELFF
few	.	TRBV12-3/TRBV12-4	TRBJ2-1	TGTGCCAGCAGTTTCGTTGCAGGGGAATATGAGCAGTTCTTC	CASSFVAGEYEQFF
once	.	TRBV7-2	TRBJ1-6	TGTGCCAGCAGCTTATCCGGACGGGCGGGAGCGGCACCCCTCCACTTT	CASSLSGRAGAAPLHF
.	.	TRBV28	TRBJ1-6	TGTGCCAGCAGCGACAGGAATTCACCCCTCCACTTT	CASSDRNSPLHF
.	.	TRBV7-2	TRBJ1-1	TGTGCCAGCAGCCCATTGGCCGGGCACACTGAAGCTTTCTTT	CASSPLAGHTEAFF
.	.	TRBV6-2/TRBV6-3	TRBJ2-1	TGTGCCAGCAGTTACTTCTACTACAATGAGCAGTTCTTC	CASSYFYYNEQFF
few	TRBD1	TRBV6-2/TRBV6-3	TRBJ1-1	TGTGCCAGCAGTAAAACCGGGACAGGGCTTGAGATTGAAGCTTTCTTT	CASSKTGTGLEIEAFF
.	.	TRBV27	TRBJ2-3	TGTGCCAGCAGTTTATCCCTTGGGGGGGCCTACGTAGATACGCAGTATTTT	CASSLSLGGAYVDTQYF
.	.	TRBV27	TRBJ2-1	TGTGCCAGCAGTGCTGTCAACAGGGAGCAGTTCTTC	CASSAVNREQFF
.	.	TRBV5-1	TRBJ2-1	TGCGCCAGCAGTATCTCCTACAATGAGCAGTTCTTC	CASSISYNEQFF
few	.	TRBV7-3	TRBJ1-6	TGTGCCAGCAGCGTAAAAGGGGAAGGAGGGCTTCCACCCCTCCACTTT	CASSVKGEGGLPPLHF
few	.	TRBV28	TRBJ2-1	TGTGCCAGCAGTTCACGGACAGTGGGAGAGGGCGATGAGCAGTTCTTC	CASSSRTVGEGDEQFF
.	TRBD2	TRBV12-3/TRBV12-4	TRBJ2-3	TGTGCCAGCGCAGCGGGACCGGGACTAGCGGGAGTTCGGGATACGCAGTATTTT	CASAAGPGLAGVRDTQYF
.	TRBD1	TRBV7-2	TRBJ1-5	TGTGCCAGCAGCTCAAGACGGTCAGGGGGGGGATATAGCAATCAGCCCCAGCATTTT	CASSSRRSGGGYSNQPQHF
few	TRBD1	TRBV12-3/TRBV12-4	TRBJ1-1	TGTGCCAGCAGTTTCGGACAGGGTACTGAAGCTTTCTTT	CASSFGQGTEAFF